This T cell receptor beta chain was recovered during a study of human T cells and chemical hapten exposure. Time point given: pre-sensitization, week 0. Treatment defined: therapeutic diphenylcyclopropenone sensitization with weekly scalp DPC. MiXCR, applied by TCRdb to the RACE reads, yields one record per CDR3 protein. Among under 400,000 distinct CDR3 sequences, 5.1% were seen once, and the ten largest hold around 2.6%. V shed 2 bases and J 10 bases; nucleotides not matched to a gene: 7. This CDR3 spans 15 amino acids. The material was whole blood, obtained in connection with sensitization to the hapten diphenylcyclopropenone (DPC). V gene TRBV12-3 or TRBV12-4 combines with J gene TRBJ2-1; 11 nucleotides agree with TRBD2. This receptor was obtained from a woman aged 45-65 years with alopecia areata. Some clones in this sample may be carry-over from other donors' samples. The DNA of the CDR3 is TGTGCCAGCAGTTTATTGTCTAGCGGGGGGACGGAGCAGTTCTTC. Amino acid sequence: CASSLLSSGGTEQFF.